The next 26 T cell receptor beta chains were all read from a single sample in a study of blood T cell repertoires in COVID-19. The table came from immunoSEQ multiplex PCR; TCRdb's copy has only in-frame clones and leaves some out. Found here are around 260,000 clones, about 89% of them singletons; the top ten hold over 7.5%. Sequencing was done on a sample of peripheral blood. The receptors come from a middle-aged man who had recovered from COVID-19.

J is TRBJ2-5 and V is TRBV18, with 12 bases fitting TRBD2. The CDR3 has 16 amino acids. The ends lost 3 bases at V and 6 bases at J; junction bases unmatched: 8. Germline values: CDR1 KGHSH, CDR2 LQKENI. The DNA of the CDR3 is TGTGCCAGCTCACCGGGAGCTAGCGGGAGGGGGAAGACCCAGTACTTC. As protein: CASSPGASGRGKTQYF.

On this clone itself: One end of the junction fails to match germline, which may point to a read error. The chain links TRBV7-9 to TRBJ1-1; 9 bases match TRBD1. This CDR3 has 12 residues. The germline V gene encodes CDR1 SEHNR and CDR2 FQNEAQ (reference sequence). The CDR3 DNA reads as TGTGCCGGCAGAACAGGGGGCGGTGAAGCTTTCTTT. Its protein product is CAGRTGGGEAFF. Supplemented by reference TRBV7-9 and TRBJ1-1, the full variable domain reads DTGVSQNPRHKITKRGQNVTFRCDPISEHNRLYWYRQTLGQGPEFLTYFQNEAQLEKSRLLSDRFSAERPKGSFSTLEIQRTEQGDSAMYLCAGRTGGGEAFFGQGTRLTVV.

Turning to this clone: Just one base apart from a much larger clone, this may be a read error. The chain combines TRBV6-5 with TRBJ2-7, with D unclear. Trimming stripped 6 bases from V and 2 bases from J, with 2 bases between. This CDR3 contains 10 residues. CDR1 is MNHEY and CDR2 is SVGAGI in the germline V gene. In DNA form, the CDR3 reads TGTGCCAGCAGCACCTACGAGCAGTACTTC. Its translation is CASSTYEQYF.

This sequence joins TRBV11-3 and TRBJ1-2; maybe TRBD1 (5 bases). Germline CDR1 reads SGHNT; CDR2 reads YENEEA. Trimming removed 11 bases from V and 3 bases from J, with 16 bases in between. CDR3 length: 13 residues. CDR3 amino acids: CASHRTIHYGYTF. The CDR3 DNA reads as TGTGCCTCTCATCGGACAATTCACTATGGCTACACCTTC.

This CDR3 reads CASSETLGRPAETQYF. The DNA of the CDR3 is TGTGCCAGCAGTGAAACATTGGGGAGGCCCGCGGAGACCCAGTACTTC. The chain is built from TRBV2 and TRBJ2-5, with a weak D call TRBD2 (6 bases). V lost 2 bases, J lost 5 bases, and 18 bases lay in between. CDR1 is SNHLY and CDR2 is FYNNEI in the germline V gene. CDR3 length: 16 amino acids.

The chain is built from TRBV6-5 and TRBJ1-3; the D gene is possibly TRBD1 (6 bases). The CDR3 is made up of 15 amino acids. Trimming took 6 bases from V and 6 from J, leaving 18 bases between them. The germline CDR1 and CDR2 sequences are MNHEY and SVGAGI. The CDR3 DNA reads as TGTGCCAGCAGCAGGGAGGGGGGACGTCCAAACACCATATATTTT. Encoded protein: CASSREGGRPNTIYF.

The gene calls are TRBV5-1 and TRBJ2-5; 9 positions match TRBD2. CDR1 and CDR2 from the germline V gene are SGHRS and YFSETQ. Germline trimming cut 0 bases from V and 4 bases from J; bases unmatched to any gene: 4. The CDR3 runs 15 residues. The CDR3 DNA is TGCGCCAGCAGCTTGGTAGCGGGAGCTTTAGAGACCCAGTACTTC. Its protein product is CASSLVAGALETQYF. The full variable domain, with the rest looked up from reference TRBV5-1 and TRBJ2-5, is KAGVTQTPRYLIKTRGQQVTLSCSPISGHRSVSWYQQTPGQGLQFLFEYFSETQRNKGNFPGRFSGRQFSNSRSEMNVSTLELGDSALYLCASSLVAGALETQYFGPGTRLLVL.

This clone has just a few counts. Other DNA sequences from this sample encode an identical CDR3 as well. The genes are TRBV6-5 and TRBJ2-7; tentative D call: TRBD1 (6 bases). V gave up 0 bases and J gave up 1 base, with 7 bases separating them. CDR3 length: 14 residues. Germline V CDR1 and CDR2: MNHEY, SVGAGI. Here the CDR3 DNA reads TGTGCCAGCAGTTACTCTGGGACATCCTACGAGCAGTACTTC. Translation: CASSYSGTSYEQYF.

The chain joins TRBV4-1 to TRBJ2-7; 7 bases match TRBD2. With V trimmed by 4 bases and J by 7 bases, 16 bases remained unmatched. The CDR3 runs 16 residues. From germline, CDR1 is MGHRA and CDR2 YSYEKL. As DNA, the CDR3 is TGCGCCAGCAGCCTGACCGAGGGAGGGCCTTTGCGTGAGCAGTACTTC. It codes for CASSLTEGGPLREQYF.

CDR3 residues: CASSRETQYF. The DNA for the CDR3 is TGTGCCAGCAGTCGGGAGACCCAGTACTTC. The rearrangement uses TRBV25-1 and TRBJ2-5; no clear D. This CDR3 spans 10 amino acids. Per the germline V gene, CDR1 is MGHDK and CDR2 is SYGVNS. Trimming pared 5 bases from V and 5 bases from J, leaving 3 bases between. Filled out from reference TRBV25-1 and TRBJ2-5, the complete variable domain reads EADIYQTPRYLVIGTGKKITLECSQTMGHDKMYWYQQDPGMELHLIHYSYGVNSTEKGDLSSESTVSRIRTEHFPLTLESARPSHTSQYLCASSRETQYFGPGTRLLVL.

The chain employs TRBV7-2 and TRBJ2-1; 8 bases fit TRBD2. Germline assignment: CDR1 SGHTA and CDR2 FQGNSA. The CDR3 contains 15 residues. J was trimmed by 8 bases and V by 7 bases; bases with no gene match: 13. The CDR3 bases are TGTGCCAGCAACCTCGGGGGGGCCAATACGGATGAGCAGTTCTTC. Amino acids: CASNLGGANTDEQFF.

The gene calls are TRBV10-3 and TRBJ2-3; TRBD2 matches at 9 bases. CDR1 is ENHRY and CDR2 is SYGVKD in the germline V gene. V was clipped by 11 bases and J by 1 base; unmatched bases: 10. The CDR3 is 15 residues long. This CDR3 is CAVAAGGGRTDTQYF. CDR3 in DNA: TGTGCCGTAGCGGCGGGAGGGGGGCGCACAGATACGCAGTATTTT.

CDR3 protein: CASSFNKGGVYNEQFF. In nucleotides, the CDR3 is TGTGCCAGCAGCTTTAATAAAGGAGGGGTTTACAATGAGCAGTTCTTC. The J gene is TRBJ2-1, the V gene TRBV11-3; possibly TRBD2 for D (6 bases). V lost 3 bases and J 4 bases, leaving 16 bases between the germline ends. The germline V gene encodes CDR1 SGHNT and CDR2 YENEEA. The CDR3 loop spans 16 amino acids.

The CDR3 loop is CASSVTGTSGRDTQYF. CDR3 sequence (DNA): TGTGCCAGCAGCGTAACCGGGACTAGCGGTCGAGATACGCAGTATTTT. The chain combines TRBV9 with TRBJ2-3; 11 bases are a match to TRBD2. After removal of 1 base from V and 5 bases from J, the junction contained 6 bases not matched to a gene. This CDR3 has 16 amino acids. Germline V lookup: CDR1 SGDLS, CDR2 YYNGEE.

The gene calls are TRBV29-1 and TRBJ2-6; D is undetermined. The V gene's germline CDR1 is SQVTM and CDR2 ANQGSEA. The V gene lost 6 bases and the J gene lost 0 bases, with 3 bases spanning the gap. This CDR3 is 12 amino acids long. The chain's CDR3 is CSVVSGANVLTF. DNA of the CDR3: TGCAGCGTCGTCTCTGGGGCCAACGTCCTGACTTTC. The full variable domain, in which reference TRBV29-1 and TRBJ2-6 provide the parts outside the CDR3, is SAVISQKPSRDICQRGTSLTIQCQVDSQVTMMFWYRQQPGQSLTLIATANQGSEATYESGFVIDKFPISRPNLTFSTLTVSNMSPEDSSIYLCSVVSGANVLTFGAGSRLTVL.

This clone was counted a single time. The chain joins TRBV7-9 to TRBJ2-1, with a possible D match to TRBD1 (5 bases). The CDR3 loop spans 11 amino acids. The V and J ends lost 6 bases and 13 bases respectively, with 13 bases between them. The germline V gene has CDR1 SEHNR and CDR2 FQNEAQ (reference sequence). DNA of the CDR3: TGTGCCAGCAGTGACAGCCCGCAACAGTTCTTC. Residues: CASSDSPQQFF.

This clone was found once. CDR3 in amino acids: CAVQGAGGTTEAFF. The CDR3 bases are TGTGCCGTACAGGGGGCCGGAGGTACGACTGAAGCTTTCTTT. This sequence joins TRBV10-3 and TRBJ1-1, with 9 bases fitting TRBD1. From germline, CDR1 is ENHRY and CDR2 SYGVKD. J lost 5 bases, V lost 11 bases, and 12 bases had no gene match. The length of the CDR3 is 14 residues.

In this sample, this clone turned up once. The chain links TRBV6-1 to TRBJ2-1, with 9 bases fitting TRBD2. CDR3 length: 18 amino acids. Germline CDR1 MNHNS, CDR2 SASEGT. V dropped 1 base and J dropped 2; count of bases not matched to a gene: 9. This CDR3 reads CASSEGWSGRSPYNEQFF. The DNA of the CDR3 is TGTGCCAGCAGTGAAGGTTGGAGCGGGAGGTCTCCCTACAATGAGCAGTTCTTC.

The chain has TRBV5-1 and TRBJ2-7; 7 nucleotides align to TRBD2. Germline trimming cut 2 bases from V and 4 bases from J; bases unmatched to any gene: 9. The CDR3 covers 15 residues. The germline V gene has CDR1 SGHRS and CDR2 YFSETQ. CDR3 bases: TGCGCCAGCAGCTTAAGACTAGCAGACCGGTACGAGCAGTACTTC. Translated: CASSLRLADRYEQYF.

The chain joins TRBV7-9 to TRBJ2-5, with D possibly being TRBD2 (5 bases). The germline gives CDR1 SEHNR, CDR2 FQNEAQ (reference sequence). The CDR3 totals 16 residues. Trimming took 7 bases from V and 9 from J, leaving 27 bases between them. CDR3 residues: CASTVSPRTGPRAQYF. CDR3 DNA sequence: TGTGCCAGCACCGTCAGCCCCCGGACTGGGCCTCGGGCCCAGTACTTC.

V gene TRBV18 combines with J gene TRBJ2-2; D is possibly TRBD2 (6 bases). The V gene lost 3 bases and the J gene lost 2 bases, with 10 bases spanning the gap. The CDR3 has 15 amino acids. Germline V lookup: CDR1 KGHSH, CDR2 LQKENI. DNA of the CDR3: TGTGCCAGCTCACCTGGTGCGGGAAACACCGGGGAGCTGTTTTTT. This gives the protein CASSPGAGNTGELFF.

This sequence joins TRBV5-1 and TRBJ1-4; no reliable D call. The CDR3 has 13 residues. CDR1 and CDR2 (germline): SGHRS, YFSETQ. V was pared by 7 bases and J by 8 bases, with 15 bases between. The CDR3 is CASARAPREKLFF. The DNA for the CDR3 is TGCGCCAGCGCGCGGGCCCCGAGGGAAAAACTGTTTTTT.

The CDR3 DNA is TGCGCCAGCTCTCATGGCGGATCCTACGAGCAGTACTTC. Its translation: CASSHGGSYEQYF. The chain has TRBV5-1 and TRBJ2-7; D not certain. Germline V gene data show CDR1 as SGHRS and CDR2 as YFSETQ. This CDR3 has 13 amino acids. V was pared by 7 bases and J by 1 base, with 12 bases between.

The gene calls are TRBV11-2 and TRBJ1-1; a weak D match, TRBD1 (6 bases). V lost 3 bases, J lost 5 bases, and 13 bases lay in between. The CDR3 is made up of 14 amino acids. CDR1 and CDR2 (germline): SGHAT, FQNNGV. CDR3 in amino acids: CASSFGGRRTEAFF. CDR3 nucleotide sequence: TGTGCCAGCAGCTTCGGGGGGCGGAGGACTGAAGCTTTCTTT.

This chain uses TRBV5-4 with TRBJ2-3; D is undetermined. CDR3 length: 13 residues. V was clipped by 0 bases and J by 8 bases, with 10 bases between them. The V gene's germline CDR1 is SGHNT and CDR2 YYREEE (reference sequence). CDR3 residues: CASSLGAGLTQYF. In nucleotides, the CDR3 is TGTGCCAGCAGCTTGGGGGCTGGGCTTACGCAGTATTTT.

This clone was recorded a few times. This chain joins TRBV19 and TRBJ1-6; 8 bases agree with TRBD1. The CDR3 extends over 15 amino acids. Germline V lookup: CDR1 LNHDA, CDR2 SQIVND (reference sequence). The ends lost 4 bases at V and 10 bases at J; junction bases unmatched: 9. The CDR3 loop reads CASSSGQGYASPLHF. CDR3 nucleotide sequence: TGTGCCAGTAGTAGCGGACAGGGTTATGCGTCACCCCTCCACTTT.